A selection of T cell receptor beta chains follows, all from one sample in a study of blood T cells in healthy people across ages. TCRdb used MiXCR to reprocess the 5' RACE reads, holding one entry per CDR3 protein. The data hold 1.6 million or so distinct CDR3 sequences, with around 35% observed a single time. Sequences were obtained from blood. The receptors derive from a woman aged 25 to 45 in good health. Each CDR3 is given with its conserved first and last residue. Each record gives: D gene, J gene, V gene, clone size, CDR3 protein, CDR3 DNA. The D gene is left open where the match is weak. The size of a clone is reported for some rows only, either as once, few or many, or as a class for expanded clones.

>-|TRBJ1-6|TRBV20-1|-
CSARDKRNSPLHF
TGCAGTGCTAGGGACAAAAGAAATTCACCCCTCCACTTT
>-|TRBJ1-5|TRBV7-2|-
CASSLTEGQPQHF
TGTGCCAGCAGCTTAACCGAGGGTCAGCCCCAGCATTTT
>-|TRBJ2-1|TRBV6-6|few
CASSYPGTSNEQFF
TGTGCCAGCAGTTACCCGGGGACGTCTAATGAGCAGTTCTTC
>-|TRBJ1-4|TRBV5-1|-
CASRNTPTNEKLFF
TGCGCCAGCAGAAACACACCAACTAATGAAAAACTGTTTTTT
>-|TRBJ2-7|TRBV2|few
CASSEEGGAPEYEQYF
TGTGCCAGCAGTGAAGAGGGAGGAGCCCCCGAGTACGAGCAGTACTTC
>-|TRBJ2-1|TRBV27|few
CASRLGEQGRENEQFF
TGTGCCAGCAGATTAGGGGAACAGGGTAGGGAAAATGAGCAGTTCTTC
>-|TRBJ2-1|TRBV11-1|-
CASSPWGEDNEQFF
TGTGCCAGCAGCCCCTGGGGGGAAGACAATGAGCAGTTCTTC
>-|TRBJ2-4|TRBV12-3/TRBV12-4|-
CASMGVAKNIQYF
TGTGCCAGCATGGGAGTAGCCAAAAACATTCAGTACTTC
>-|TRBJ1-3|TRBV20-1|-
CSAPGNGNTIYF
TGCAGTGCCCCGGGCAATGGAAACACCATATATTTT
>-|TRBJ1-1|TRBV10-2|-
CASRDGGYTEAFF
TGCGCCAGCAGGGATGGGGGGTACACTGAAGCTTTCTTT
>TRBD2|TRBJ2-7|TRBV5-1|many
CASSWTSGVYEQYF
TGCGCCAGCAGCTGGACTAGCGGGGTTTACGAGCAGTACTTC
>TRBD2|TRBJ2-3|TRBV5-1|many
CASSQGGITDTQYF
TGCGCCAGCAGCCAGGGAGGGATTACAGATACGCAGTATTTT
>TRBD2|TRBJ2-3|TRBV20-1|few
CSATSDSPIAGRSTDTQYF
TGCAGTGCTACGTCGGACAGCCCTATAGCGGGGAGAAGCACAGATACGCAGTATTTT
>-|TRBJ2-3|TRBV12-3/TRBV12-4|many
CASSFRGPTDTQYF
TGTGCCAGCAGTTTTAGGGGTCCCACAGATACGCAGTATTTT
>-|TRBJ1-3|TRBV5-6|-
CASSLGRTVDLKQTIYF
TGTGCCAGCAGCTTGGGACGTACAGTCGACCTAAAACAGACCATATATTTT
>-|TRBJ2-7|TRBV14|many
CASSQGGGTEQYF
TGTGCCAGCAGCCAAGGAGGGGGAACCGAGCAGTACTTC
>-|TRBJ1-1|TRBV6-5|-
CASSVAGIQITEAFF
TGTGCCAGCAGTGTAGCCGGGATACAGATCACTGAAGCTTTCTTT
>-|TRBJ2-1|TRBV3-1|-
CTSSQETYEQFF
TGTACCAGCAGCCAAGAGACCTATGAGCAGTTCTTC
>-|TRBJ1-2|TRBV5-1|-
CTGSLGQATTYGYTF
TGCACCGGCAGCTTAGGGCAGGCGACCACTTATGGCTACACCTTC
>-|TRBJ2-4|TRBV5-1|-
CAGSLDGTDSRTAKNIQYF
TGCGCCGGCAGCTTAGACGGGACGGACTCCCGTACGGCCAAAAACATTCAGTACTTC
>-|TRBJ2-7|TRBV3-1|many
CASSHGTPHEQYF
TGTGCCAGCAGCCATGGGACACCACACGAGCAGTACTTC
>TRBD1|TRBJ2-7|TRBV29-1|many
CSAATGATYEQYF
TGCAGCGCTGCGACAGGGGCCACCTACGAGCAGTACTTC
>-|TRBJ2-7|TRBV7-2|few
CASSLPGWGNYEQYF
TGTGCCAGCAGCTTACCCGGTTGGGGAAACTACGAGCAGTACTTC
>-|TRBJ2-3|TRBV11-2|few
CASSLVGRNTDTQYF
TGTGCCAGCAGCTTAGTCGGTAGGAACACAGATACGCAGTATTTT
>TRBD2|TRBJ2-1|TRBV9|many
CASSTRTSGGNNEQFF
TGTGCCAGCAGCACCCGGACTAGCGGGGGCAACAATGAGCAGTTCTTC
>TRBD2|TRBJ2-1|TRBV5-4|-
CASSLIAGGPTPQFF
TGTGCCAGCAGCTTAATAGCGGGAGGTCCGACCCCGCAGTTCTTC
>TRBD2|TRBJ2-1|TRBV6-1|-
CASSEKGMGGKAFF
TGTGCCAGCAGTGAAAAGGGCATGGGGGGGAAGGCGTTCTTC
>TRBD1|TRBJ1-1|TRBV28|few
CASSSGTETMNTEAFF
TGTGCCAGCAGTTCCGGGACAGAAACTATGAACACTGAAGCTTTCTTT
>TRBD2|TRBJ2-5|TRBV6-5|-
CASGDGGARETQYF
TGTGCCAGCGGGGACGGGGGGGCAAGAGAGACCCAGTACTTC
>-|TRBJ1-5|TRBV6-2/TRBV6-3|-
CASTNSGGNNQPQHF
TGTGCCAGCACCAATTCGGGGGGGAACAATCAGCCCCAGCATTTT
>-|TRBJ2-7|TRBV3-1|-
CASSRPAGRSSYEQYF
TGTGCCAGCAGCCGACCCGCTGGCAGGAGCTCCTACGAGCAGTACTTC
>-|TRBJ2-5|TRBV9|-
CASSSGGRPRETQYF
TGTGCCAGCAGCTCCGGAGGACGGCCCAGGGAGACCCAGTACTTC
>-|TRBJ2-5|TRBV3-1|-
CASSQSGARETQYF
TGTGCCAGCAGCCAATCGGGGGCTCGGGAGACCCAGTACTTC
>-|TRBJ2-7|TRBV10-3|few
CAISAQGPYEQYF
TGTGCCATCAGTGCCCAGGGGCCCTACGAGCAGTACTTC
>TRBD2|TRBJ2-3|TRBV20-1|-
CSANVAGFSDTQYF
TGCAGTGCTAATGTAGCGGGTTTTTCAGATACGCAGTATTTT
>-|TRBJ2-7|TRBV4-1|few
CASAALGQNSYEQYF
TGCGCCAGCGCCGCATTGGGACAAAATTCCTACGAGCAGTACTTC
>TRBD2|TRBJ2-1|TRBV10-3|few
CAIRTSGGGDEQFF
TGTGCCATAAGGACTAGCGGGGGAGGTGATGAGCAGTTCTTC
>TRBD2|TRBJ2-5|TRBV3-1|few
CASSRRTSGGKETQYF
TGTGCCAGCAGCCGCAGGACTAGCGGGGGGAAAGAGACCCAGTACTTC
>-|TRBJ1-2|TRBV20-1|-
CSARVTGSNYGYTF
TGCAGTGCTAGAGTAACTGGGTCTAACTATGGCTACACCTTC
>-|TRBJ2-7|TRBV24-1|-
CATSGGPPYEQYF
TGTGCCACCAGCGGAGGGCCCCCCTACGAGCAGTACTTC
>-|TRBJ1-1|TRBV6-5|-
CASSYLGDGTEAFF
TGTGCCAGCAGTTACTTGGGCGACGGCACTGAAGCTTTCTTT
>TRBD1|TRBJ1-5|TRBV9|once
CASSAQGQGGQPQHF
TGTGCCAGCAGCGCCCAGGGACAGGGGGGTCAGCCCCAGCATTTT
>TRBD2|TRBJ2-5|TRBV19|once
CASSMWTSVVKEQYF
TGTGCCAGTAGTATGTGGACTAGCGTCGTCAAGGAGCAGTACTTC
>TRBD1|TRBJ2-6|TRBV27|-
CASSSIRDRYSSGVNVLTF
TGTGCCAGCAGTTCAATCCGGGACAGATATAGCTCTGGGGTCAACGTCCTGACTTTC
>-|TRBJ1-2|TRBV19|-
CASSTQEWHGYTF
TGTGCCAGTAGTACACAGGAGTGGCATGGCTACACCTTC
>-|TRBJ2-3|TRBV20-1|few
CSASRRDRTDTQYF
TGCAGTGCTAGCCGGCGGGACAGAACAGATACGCAGTATTTT